The clone carrying this T cell receptor beta chain was detected once. As yet, its antigen is unknown. Assay used: immunoSEQ multiplex PCR; TCRdb lists only in-frame clones, some missing. In the table there are over 55,000 clones, around 82% of which are singletons. The data stem from a study of a mutant IDH1 vaccine in newly diagnosed glioma. On the study more broadly: Treated patients showed a male proportion of about 62%, a female proportion of 37.5%, and a mean age of around 39 years. Therapy received beforehand was radiotherapy, temozolomide, or both, with most patients given both. Whole-study results and caveats: Among all patients, vaccine-induced immune responses occurred in 93.3%. Pseudoprogression looked unconnected to shifts in top peripheral T cell clonotypes.

The time point: baseline, week 1 (first vaccination visit). The sample's treatment: pre-vaccination baseline after standard-of-care therapy. This CDR3 region has 13 residues. Germline V CDR1 and CDR2: SQVTM, ANQGSEA. V gave up 0 bases and J gave up 5 bases, with 7 bases separating them. This receptor was taken from a woman aged 18-30 years with glioma. Some clones in this sample may be carry-over from other donors' samples. This chain connects TRBV29-1 to TRBJ1-4; no definite D call. This specimen was peripheral blood mononuclear cells (PBMCs), taken from a glioma patient treated with radiotherapy, temozolomide or both. CDR3 in DNA: TGCAGCGTTGAAGATCGGAAAAATGAAAAACTGTTTTTT. Translating it yields CSVEDRKNEKLFF.